The 16 T cell receptor beta chains below come from one sample, sequenced in a study of blood T cell repertoires in COVID-19. Clones were sequenced by immunoSEQ multiplex PCR, and TCRdb holds only the in-frame ones, with some missing. The sample includes approximately 110,000 clones, 88% seen only once; the top ten take 0.88%. Input material: peripheral blood. Receptors were obtained from a woman between 45 and 65 years old with active or convalescent COVID-19.

The chain has TRBV27 and TRBJ2-5; 9 nucleotides match TRBD2. The CDR3 runs 16 residues. V was pared by 3 bases and J by 4 bases, with 9 bases of the junction left unmatched. Germline assignment: CDR1 MNHEY and CDR2 SMNVEV (reference sequence). CDR3 bases: TGTGCCAGCAGTTTCAGAACACCACTAGCGGGAGAGACCCAGTACTTC. This translates into CASSFRTPLAGETQYF.

The chain combines TRBV5-5 with TRBJ1-2; D is unresolved. There are 13 residues in the CDR3. Germline V gives CDR1 SGHKS, CDR2 YYEKEE (reference sequence). Trimming pared 4 bases from V and 5 bases from J, leaving 12 bases between. CDR3 bases: TGTGCCAGCAGCCTTACCCCAGATTATGGCTACACCTTC. It is translated as CASSLTPDYGYTF.

The chain joins TRBV19 to TRBJ1-1, with D perhaps TRBD1 (6 bases). Trimming removed 4 bases from V and 1 base from J, with 13 bases in between. Germline V lookup: CDR1 LNHDA, CDR2 SQIVND (reference sequence). The length of the CDR3 is 15 residues. This CDR3 reads CASSNRDIKNTEAFF. The CDR3 DNA is TGTGCCAGTAGTAACAGGGACATAAAGAACACTGAAGCTTTCTTT.

The genes are TRBV27 and TRBJ1-5, with a tentative D call TRBD1 (6 bases). The CDR3 contains 17 residues. Germline-derived CDR1 and CDR2 are MNHEY and SMNVEV (reference sequence). V shed 0 bases and J shed 0 bases, with 12 bases lying between them. CDR3 sequence (DNA): TGTGCCAGCAGTTTATCGGCCCGGACAGCTAGCAATCAGCCCCAGCATTTT. Translating gives CASSLSARTASNQPQHF.

The chain uses TRBV11-3 and TRBJ1-2; D is unclear. Germline-derived CDR1 and CDR2 are SGHNT and YENEEA. Trimming took off 1 base at V and 8 bases at J, with 11 bases between the two ends. The CDR3 consists of 13 residues. In DNA, the CDR3 is TGTGCCAGCAGCTTAGCGTCCGGGAGGGGCTACACCTTC. This translates into CASSLASGRGYTF.

This chain connects TRBV7-9 to TRBJ2-1; 9 bases fit TRBD2. The CDR3 extends over 19 amino acids. With 4 bases clipped from V and 3 bases from J, the junction kept 16 bases outside the gene matches. Germline V CDR1 and CDR2: SEHNR, FQNEAQ (reference sequence). The CDR3 loop reads CASSSPLVAGESFYNEQFF. CDR3 coding DNA: TGTGCCAGCAGCTCTCCCCTTGTAGCGGGAGAATCTTTCTACAATGAGCAGTTCTTC.

This chain links TRBV2 with TRBJ1-5, with D hard to call. Trimming shortened V by 5 bases and J by 7 bases, and 12 bases separated the two germline ends. This CDR3 is built from 13 residues. Germline assignment: CDR1 SNHLY and CDR2 FYNNEI. In DNA form, the CDR3 reads TGTGCCAGCAGTTCCTACAGTGGGCAGCCCCAGCATTTT. This codes for CASSSYSGQPQHF.

The rearrangement joins TRBV4-3 to TRBJ2-3; the D is unclear. Germline lookup yields CDR1 LGHNA and CDR2 YSLEER. V lost 1 base to trimming and J lost 2 bases, with 4 bases between them. The CDR3 covers 13 residues. The CDR3 bases are TGCGCCAGCAGCCAAGCTACCACAGATACGCAGTATTTT. Translation: CASSQATTDTQYF.

This clone was seen more than once but under ten times. The J gene is TRBJ2-7, the V gene TRBV5-5; tentatively, D is TRBD1 (5 bases). Germline assignment: CDR1 SGHKS and CDR2 YYEKEE (reference sequence). V was pared by 2 bases and J by 4 bases, with 13 bases between. The CDR3 spans 14 residues. CDR3 amino acids: CASSFDWQGYEQYF. As DNA, the CDR3 is TGTGCCAGCAGCTTCGATTGGCAGGGTTACGAGCAGTACTTC.

V and J are TRBV7-6 and TRBJ2-1, with TRBD2 matching over 13 bases. The CDR3 is made up of 16 amino acids. The J segment lost 4 bases and the V segment lost 5 bases, leaving 5 bases of the junction unmatched. Germline CDR1 SGHVS, CDR2 FNYEAQ. Here the CDR3 reads CASSKTSGRLYNEQFF. CDR3 coding DNA: TGTGCCAGCAGCAAGACTAGCGGGAGGCTTTACAATGAGCAGTTCTTC.

A single count supports this clone. The gene calls are TRBV15 and TRBJ2-2; 7 positions match TRBD1. CDR3 length equals 14 residues. Germline V CDR1 and CDR2: LNHNV, YYDKDF (reference sequence). The V gene end was trimmed by 4 bases and the J gene end by 4 bases; junction bases not matched to a gene: 3. The CDR3 coding sequence is TGTGCCACCAGCATGGGACAGACCACCGGGGAGCTGTTTTTT. Translation: CATSMGQTTGELFF. Looking up the rest from reference TRBV15 and TRBJ2-2 gives the full variable domain: DAMVIQNPRYQVTQFGKPVTLSCSQTLNHNVMYWYQQKSSQAPKLLFHYYDKDFNNEADTPDNFQSRRPNTSFCFLDIRSPGLGDTAMYLCATSMGQTTGELFFGEGSRLTVL.

The chain employs TRBV4-2 and TRBJ1-4; D gene unclear. V was cut by 6 bases and J by 0 bases, with 11 bases left in between. This CDR3 has 15 residues. From germline, CDR1 is LGHNA and CDR2 YNFKEQ. CDR3 in amino acids: CASRLTASTNEKLFF. The CDR3 region has the DNA TGTGCCAGCAGGCTTACTGCCTCAACTAATGAAAAACTGTTTTTT.

This clone was counted a few times. The chain carries TRBV20-1 and TRBJ2-3; no firm D call. V was clipped by 7 bases and J by 0 bases, with 5 bases between them. The germline gives CDR1 DFQATT, CDR2 SNEGSKA (reference sequence). The CDR3 is made up of 11 amino acids. CDR3 DNA sequence: TGCAGTGTCAGTAGCACAGATACGCAGTATTTT. Translating it yields CSVSSTDTQYF.

J is TRBJ2-7 and V is TRBV20-1; a possible D gene is TRBD1 (5 bases). CDR1 and CDR2 from the germline V gene are DFQATT and SNEGSKA (reference sequence). V was pared by 3 bases and J by 4 bases, with 16 bases between. There are 14 residues in the CDR3. CDR3: CSASGQGGPYEQYF. The CDR3 DNA sequence: TGCAGTGCTAGTGGGCAGGGTGGTCCGTACGAGCAGTACTTC.

V is TRBV4-1 and J is TRBJ2-4; perhaps TRBD1 as D (6 bases). Trimming removed 3 bases at V and 3 bases at J, with 9 bases between. CDR3 length equals 14 residues. The germline gives CDR1 MGHRA, CDR2 YSYEKL. CDR3 loop: CASSQDSFKNIQYF. CDR3 bases: TGCGCCAGCAGCCAGGACAGCTTCAAAAACATTCAGTACTTC.

This chain links TRBV3-1 (or the pseudogene TRBV3-2) with TRBJ2-1, with 7 bases fitting TRBD1. After removal of 1 base from V and 8 bases from J, the junction contained 2 bases not matched to a gene. The germline CDR1 and CDR2 sequences are LGHDT and YNNKEL (reference sequence). This CDR3 has 13 amino acids. This CDR3 reads CASSQVQGDEQFF. The CDR3 region has the DNA TGTGCCAGCAGCCAAGTCCAGGGGGATGAGCAGTTCTTC.